This TCR beta chain originates from a study of cytomegalovirus exposure and HLA in healthy donors. About the study: The 120 validation repertoires and the approximately 670 first-cohort repertoires shared a platform, a later analysis reported.

Study-level results: The listing of roughly 160 TCR beta chains classed them as cytomegalovirus-associated. Three of the chains that were CMV-associated were confirmed in vitro to be specific for CMV antigens.

The approximately 120-subject validation cohort, separate from the approximately 670-subject first cohort, included the donors. Repertoires were generated with immunoSEQ multiplex PCR, while TCRdb's copy carries only in-frame clones and drops some. The sample consists of some 140,000 clones, roughly 79% of them appearing once. As for this clone: What it recognizes is unknown.

Germline V CDR1 and CDR2: SGHTA, FQGNSA. With 5 bases removed from V and 3 bases from J, the gap between germline ends came to 5 bases. This CDR3 has 11 amino acids. This receptor was identified in a man aged 25-45 years in good health and CMV-seropositive. Material for sequencing was PBMCs. The chain joins TRBV7-2 to TRBJ2-7, with D uncertain. CDR3 DNA sequence: TGTGCCAGCAGCCCCGGCTACGAGCAGTACTTC. Residues: CASSPGYEQYF.